The present T cell receptor beta chain was sequenced within a study of technical replicates of blood from several donors. The CDR3 covers 13 residues. Germline V gene data show CDR1 as SGHDN and CDR2 as FVKESK. V lost 4 bases to trimming and J lost 5 bases; unmatched junction nucleotides: 0. TCRdb's copy holds only in-frame clones and misses some; the assay was immunoSEQ multiplex PCR. The sample holds some 64,000 clones, more than 95% seen once. This sequence was found in a human donor in good health. The gene calls are TRBV14 and TRBJ1-5, with 9 bases matching TRBD1. Sequencing was performed on T cells isolated from PBMCs. CDR3 sequence (DNA): TGTGCCAGCAGCCGACAGGGGGATCAGCCCCAGCATTTT. As protein: CASSRQGDQPQHF.